Here is one TCR beta chain with its context. The data were taken from a study of blood T cell repertoires in COVID-19. As for the study in general: Sites in the United States, Italy and Spain provided acute and convalescent COVID-19 samples. The cDNA or gDNA used as material had been derived from T cells, B-cell-depleted T cells, or PBMCs.

Source study methods: Amplification with reference gene primers provided the estimates of nucleated cell counts. Here immunoSEQ multiplex PCR was the method, and the copy in TCRdb shows in-frame clones only, minus some. Clonal size and the V and J genes are those of that table, whereas D and trimming came from the DNA. The sample lists roughly 110,000 clones, roughly 83% seen once, with approximately 4.1% in the top ten. The CDR3 has 17 amino acids. Germline trimming cut 4 bases from V and 0 bases from J; bases unmatched to any gene: 7. CDR1 is SGHDT and CDR2 is YYEEEE in the germline V gene. This receptor was taken from a human donor in a cohort sampled during active COVID-19. Source material: peripheral blood. This chain links TRBV5-6 with TRBJ1-6, with 7 bases that match TRBD1. CDR3 coding DNA: TGTGCCAGCAGCGCGGGACAGCAGAGCTCCTATAATTCACCCCTCCACTTT. Protein: CASSAGQQSSYNSPLHF.